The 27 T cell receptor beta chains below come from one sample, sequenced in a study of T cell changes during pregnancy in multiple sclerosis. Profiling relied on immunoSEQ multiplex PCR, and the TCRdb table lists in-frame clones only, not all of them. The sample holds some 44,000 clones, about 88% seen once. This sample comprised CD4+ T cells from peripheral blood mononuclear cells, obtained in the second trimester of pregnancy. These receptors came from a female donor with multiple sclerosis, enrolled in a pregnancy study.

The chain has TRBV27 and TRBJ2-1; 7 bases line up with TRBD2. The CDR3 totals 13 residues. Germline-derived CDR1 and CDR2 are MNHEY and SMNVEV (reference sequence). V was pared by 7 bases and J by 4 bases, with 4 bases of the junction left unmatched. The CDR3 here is CASTGGPYNEQFF. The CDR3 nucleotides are TGTGCCAGCACGGGAGGCCCGTACAATGAGCAGTTCTTC.

The CDR3 DNA is TGCAGCGTTGTGGATTTACTAGCGGGACCGAACACCGGGGAGCTGTTTTTT. Translation: CSVVDLLAGPNTGELFF. V and J are TRBV29-1 and TRBJ2-2; TRBD2 agrees at 10 bases. The CDR3 has 17 residues. The junction had 8 bases not matched to a gene; V was cut back by 4 bases and J by 0 bases. Germline V lookup: CDR1 SQVTM, CDR2 ANQGSEA.

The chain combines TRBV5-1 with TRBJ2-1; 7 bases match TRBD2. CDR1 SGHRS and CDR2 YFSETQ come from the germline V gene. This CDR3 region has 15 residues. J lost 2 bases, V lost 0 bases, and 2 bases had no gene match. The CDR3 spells CASSLGGGAYNEQFF. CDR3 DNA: TGCGCCAGCAGCTTGGGCGGGGGAGCCTACAATGAGCAGTTCTTC. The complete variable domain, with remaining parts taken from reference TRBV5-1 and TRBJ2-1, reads KAGVTQTPRYLIKTRGQQVTLSCSPISGHRSVSWYQQTPGQGLQFLFEYFSETQRNKGNFPGRFSGRQFSNSRSEMNVSTLELGDSALYLCASSLGGGAYNEQFFGPGTRLTVL.

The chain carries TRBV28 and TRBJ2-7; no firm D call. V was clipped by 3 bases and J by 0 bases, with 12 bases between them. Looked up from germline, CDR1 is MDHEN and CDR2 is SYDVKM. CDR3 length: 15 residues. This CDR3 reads CASSFLSWSSYEQYF. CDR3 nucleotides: TGTGCCAGCAGTTTTCTCTCTTGGAGCTCCTACGAGCAGTACTTC.

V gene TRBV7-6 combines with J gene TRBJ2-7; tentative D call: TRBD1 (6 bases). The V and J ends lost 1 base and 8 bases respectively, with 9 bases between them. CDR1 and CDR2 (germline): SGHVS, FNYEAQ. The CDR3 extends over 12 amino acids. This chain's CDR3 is CASSLDREKQYF. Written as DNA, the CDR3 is TGTGCCAGCAGCTTAGACAGGGAGAAGCAGTACTTC.

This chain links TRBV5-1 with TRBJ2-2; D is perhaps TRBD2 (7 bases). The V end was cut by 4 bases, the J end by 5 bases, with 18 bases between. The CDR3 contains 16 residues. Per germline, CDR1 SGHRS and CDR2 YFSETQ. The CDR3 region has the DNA TGCGCCAGCAGCCAGCGTGGCGGGGGCAAGACCGGGGAGCTGTTTTTT. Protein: CASSQRGGGKTGELFF.

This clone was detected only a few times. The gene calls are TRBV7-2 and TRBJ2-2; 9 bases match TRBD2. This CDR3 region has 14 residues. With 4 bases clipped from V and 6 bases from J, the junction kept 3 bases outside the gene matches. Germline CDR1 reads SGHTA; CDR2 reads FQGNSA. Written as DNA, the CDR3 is TGTGCCAGCAGCTCGGGACTAGCAGCCGGGGAGCTGTTTTTT. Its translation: CASSSGLAAGELFF.

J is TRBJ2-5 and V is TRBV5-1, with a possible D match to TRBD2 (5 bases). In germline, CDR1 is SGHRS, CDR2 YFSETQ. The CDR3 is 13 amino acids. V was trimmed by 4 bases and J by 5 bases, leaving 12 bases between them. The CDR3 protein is CASSLGVGETQYF. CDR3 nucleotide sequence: TGCGCCAGCAGCCTCGGGGTCGGGGAGACCCAGTACTTC. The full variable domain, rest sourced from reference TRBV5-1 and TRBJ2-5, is KAGVTQTPRYLIKTRGQQVTLSCSPISGHRSVSWYQQTPGQGLQFLFEYFSETQRNKGNFPGRFSGRQFSNSRSEMNVSTLELGDSALYLCASSLGVGETQYFGPGTRLLVL.

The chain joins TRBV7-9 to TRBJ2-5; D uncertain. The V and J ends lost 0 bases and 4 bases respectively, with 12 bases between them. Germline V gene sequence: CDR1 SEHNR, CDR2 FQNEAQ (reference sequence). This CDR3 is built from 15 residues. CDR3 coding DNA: TGTGCCAGCAGCTTAGCGCTGGGCCTATCAGAGACCCAGTACTTC. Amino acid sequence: CASSLALGLSETQYF.

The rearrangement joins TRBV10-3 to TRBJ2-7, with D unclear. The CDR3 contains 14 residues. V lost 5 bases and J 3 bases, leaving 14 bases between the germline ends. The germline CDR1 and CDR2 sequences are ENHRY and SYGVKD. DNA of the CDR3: TGTGCCATCAGTCCAGAGGTCCAAGGCTACGAGCAGTACTTC. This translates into CAISPEVQGYEQYF.

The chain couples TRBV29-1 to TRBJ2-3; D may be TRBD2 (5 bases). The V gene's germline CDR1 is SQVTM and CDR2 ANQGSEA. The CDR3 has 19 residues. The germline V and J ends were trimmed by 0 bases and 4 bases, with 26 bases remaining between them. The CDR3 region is CSVEDRNWVVGAKADTQYF. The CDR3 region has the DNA TGCAGCGTTGAAGATCGAAATTGGGTGGTGGGAGCGAAAGCAGATACGCAGTATTTT.

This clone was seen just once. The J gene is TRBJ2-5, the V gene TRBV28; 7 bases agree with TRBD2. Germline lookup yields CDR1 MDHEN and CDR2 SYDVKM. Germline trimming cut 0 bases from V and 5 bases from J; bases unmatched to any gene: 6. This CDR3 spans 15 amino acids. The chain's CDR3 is CASSLWAGAVETQYF. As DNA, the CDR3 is TGTGCCAGCAGTTTATGGGCGGGAGCTGTCGAGACCCAGTACTTC.

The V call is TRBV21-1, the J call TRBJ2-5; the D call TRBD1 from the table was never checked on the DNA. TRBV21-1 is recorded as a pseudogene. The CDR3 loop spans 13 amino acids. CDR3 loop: CARTGLSQETQYF. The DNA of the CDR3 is TGTGCCAGGACAGGACTTAGCCAAGAGACCCAGTACTTC.

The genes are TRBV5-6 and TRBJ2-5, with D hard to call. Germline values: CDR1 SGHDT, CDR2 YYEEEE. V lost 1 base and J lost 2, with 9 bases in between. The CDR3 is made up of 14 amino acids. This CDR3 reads CASSLLSEQETQYF. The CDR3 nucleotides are TGTGCCAGCAGCTTGTTGTCAGAACAAGAGACCCAGTACTTC.

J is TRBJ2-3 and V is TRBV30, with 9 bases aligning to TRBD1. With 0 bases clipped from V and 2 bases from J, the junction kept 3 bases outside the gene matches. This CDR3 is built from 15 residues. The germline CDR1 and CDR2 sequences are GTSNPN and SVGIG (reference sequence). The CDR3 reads CAWSVRTGATDTQYF. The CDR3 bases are TGTGCCTGGAGTGTAAGGACAGGGGCCACAGATACGCAGTATTTT.

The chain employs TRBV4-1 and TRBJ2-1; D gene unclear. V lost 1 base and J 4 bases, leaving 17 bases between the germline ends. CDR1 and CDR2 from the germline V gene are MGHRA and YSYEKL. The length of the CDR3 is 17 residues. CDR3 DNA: TGCGCCAGCAGCCAAGCTCCAACCCCCGCTATATACAATGAGCAGTTCTTC. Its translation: CASSQAPTPAIYNEQFF.

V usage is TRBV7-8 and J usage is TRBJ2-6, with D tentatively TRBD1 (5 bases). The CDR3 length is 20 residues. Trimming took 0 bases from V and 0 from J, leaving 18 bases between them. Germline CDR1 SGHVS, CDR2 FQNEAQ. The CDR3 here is CASSLAVTGLWTSGANVLTF. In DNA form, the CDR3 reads TGTGCCAGCAGCTTAGCGGTCACAGGTCTGTGGACCTCTGGGGCCAACGTCCTGACTTTC. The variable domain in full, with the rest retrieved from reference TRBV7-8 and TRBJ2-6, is GAGVSQSPRYKVAKRGQDVALRCDPISGHVSLFWYQQALGQGPEFLTYFQNEAQLDKSGLPSDRFFAERPEGSVSTLKIQRTQQEDSAVYLCASSLAVTGLWTSGANVLTFGAGSRLTVL.

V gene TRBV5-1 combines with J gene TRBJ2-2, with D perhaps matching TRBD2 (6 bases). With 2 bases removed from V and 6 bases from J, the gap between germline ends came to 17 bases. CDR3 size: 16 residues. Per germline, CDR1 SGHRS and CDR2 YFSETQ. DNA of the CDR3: TGCGCCAGCAGCTTTAATCCCAGGGCGGGACCCGGGGAGCTGTTTTTT. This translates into CASSFNPRAGPGELFF. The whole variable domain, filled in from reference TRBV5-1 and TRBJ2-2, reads KAGVTQTPRYLIKTRGQQVTLSCSPISGHRSVSWYQQTPGQGLQFLFEYFSETQRNKGNFPGRFSGRQFSNSRSEMNVSTLELGDSALYLCASSFNPRAGPGELFFGEGSRLTVL.

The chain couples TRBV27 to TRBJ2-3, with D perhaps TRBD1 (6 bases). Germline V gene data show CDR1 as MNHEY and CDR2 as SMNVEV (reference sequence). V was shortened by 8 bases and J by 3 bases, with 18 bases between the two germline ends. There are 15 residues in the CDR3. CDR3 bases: TGTGCCAGCGCAACACAGGGCATGACAACAGATACGCAGTATTTT. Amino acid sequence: CASATQGMTTDTQYF.

The CDR3 reads CATQGRETQYF. DNA of the CDR3: TGTGCCACACAGGGGCGCGAGACCCAGTACTTC. The chain combines TRBV19 with TRBJ2-5; 7 bases match TRBD1. This CDR3 comprises 11 residues. V dropped 10 bases and J dropped 5; count of bases not matched to a gene: 4. Germline V gives CDR1 LNHDA, CDR2 SQIVND (reference sequence).

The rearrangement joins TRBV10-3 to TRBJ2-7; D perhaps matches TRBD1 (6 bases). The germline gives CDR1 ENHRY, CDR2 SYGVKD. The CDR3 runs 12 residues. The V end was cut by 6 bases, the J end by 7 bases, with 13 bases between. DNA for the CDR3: TGTGCCATCAGCGCACAGGGTATTGAGCAGTACTTC. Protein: CAISAQGIEQYF.

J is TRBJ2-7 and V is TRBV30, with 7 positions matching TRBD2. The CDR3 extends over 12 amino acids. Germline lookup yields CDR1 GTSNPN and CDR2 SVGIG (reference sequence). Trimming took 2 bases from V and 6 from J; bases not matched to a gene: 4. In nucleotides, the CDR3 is TGTGCCTGGAGTAGGGGACTACGCGAGCAGTACTTC. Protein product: CAWSRGLREQYF.

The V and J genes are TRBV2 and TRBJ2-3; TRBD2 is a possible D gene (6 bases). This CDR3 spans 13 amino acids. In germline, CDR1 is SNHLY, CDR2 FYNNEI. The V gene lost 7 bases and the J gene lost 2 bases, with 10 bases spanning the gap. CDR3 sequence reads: CASIRDSTDTQYF. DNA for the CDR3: TGTGCCAGCATCCGGGACTCCACAGATACGCAGTATTTT.

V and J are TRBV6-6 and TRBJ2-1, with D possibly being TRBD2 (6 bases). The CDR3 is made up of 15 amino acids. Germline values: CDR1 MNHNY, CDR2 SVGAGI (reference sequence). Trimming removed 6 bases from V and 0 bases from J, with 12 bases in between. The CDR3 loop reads CASRTLASSYNEQFF. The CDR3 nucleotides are TGTGCCAGCAGGACCCTAGCGAGCTCCTACAATGAGCAGTTCTTC.

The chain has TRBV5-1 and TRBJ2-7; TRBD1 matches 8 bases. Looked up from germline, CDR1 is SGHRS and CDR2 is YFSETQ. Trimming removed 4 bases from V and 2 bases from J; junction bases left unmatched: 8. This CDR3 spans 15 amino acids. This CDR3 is CASSPDRGLTYEQYF. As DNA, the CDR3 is TGCGCCAGCAGCCCTGACAGGGGCCTGACCTACGAGCAGTACTTC.

DNA of the CDR3: TGTGCCAGCAGTGAGCGGGGAGGGGGTCACACTGAAGCTTTCTTT. This codes for CASSERGGGHTEAFF. The chain uses TRBV6-1 and TRBJ1-1; tentatively, D is TRBD1 (6 bases). From germline, CDR1 is MNHNS and CDR2 SASEGT. This CDR3 region has 15 residues. Between the trimmed V and J ends, which lost 3 bases and 3 bases, there was a span of 14 bases.

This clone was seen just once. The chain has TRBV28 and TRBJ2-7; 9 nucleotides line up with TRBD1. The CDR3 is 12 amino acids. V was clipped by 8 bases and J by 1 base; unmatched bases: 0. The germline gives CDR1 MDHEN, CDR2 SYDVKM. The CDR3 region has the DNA TGTGCCAGCGGGACAGGGTCCTACGAGCAGTACTTC. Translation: CASGTGSYEQYF. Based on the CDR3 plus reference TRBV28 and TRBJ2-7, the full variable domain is DVKVTQSSRYLVKRTGEKVFLECVQDMDHENMFWYRQDPGLGLRLIYFSYDVKMKEKGDIPEGYSVSREKKERFSLILESASTNQTSMYLCASGTGSYEQYFGPGTRLTVT.